These 16 T cell receptor beta chains came from one sample sequenced in a study of blood T cell repertoires in COVID-19. The method was immunoSEQ multiplex PCR; TCRdb's version includes in-frame clones alone and lacks a portion of them. The sample contains about 160,000 clones, 82% of which appear only once. The source material was peripheral blood. These TCRs come from a woman at least 80 years old with active or convalescent COVID-19.

This chain links TRBV5-1 with TRBJ2-1; D might be TRBD1 (6 bases). The CDR3 has 14 amino acids. The germline V and J ends were trimmed by 0 bases and 5 bases, with 9 bases remaining between them. Germline assignment: CDR1 SGHRS and CDR2 YFSETQ. The chain's CDR3 is CASSLGQVNNEQFF. CDR3 in DNA: TGCGCCAGCAGCTTGGGACAGGTTAACAATGAGCAGTTCTTC.

The sample holds one count of this clone. This chain uses TRBV19 with TRBJ1-5, with a possible D match to TRBD1 (6 bases). The germline V gene has CDR1 LNHDA and CDR2 SQIVND (reference sequence). Trimming removed 3 bases from V and 7 bases from J, with 16 bases in between. This CDR3 region has 15 residues. The CDR3 here is CASSIWQGSAQPQHF. In nucleotides, the CDR3 is TGTGCCAGTAGTATTTGGCAGGGGTCTGCCCAGCCCCAGCATTTT.

The CDR3 DNA sequence: TGTGCCAGCAGCGGGATCGGGGCAGATACGCAGTATTTT. Protein: CASSGIGADTQYF. This sequence joins TRBV7-3 and TRBJ2-3; D perhaps matches TRBD2 (5 bases). The V end lost 5 bases, the J end lost 4 bases, and 10 bases lay between the germline ends. This CDR3 spans 13 amino acids. The germline V gene encodes CDR1 SGHTA and CDR2 FQGTGA.

The J gene is TRBJ2-1, the V gene TRBV5-6; D gene unclear. The germline CDR1 and CDR2 sequences are SGHDT and YYEEEE. V lost 0 bases and J lost 3, with 16 bases in between. CDR3 length: 17 amino acids. CDR3 sequence reads: CASSLDKTARNYNEQFF. DNA for the CDR3: TGTGCCAGCAGCTTGGATAAAACAGCACGGAACTACAATGAGCAGTTCTTC.

The gene calls are TRBV9 and TRBJ2-3, with D hard to call. Germline V gene sequence: CDR1 SGDLS, CDR2 YYNGEE. Trimming stripped 0 bases from V and 0 bases from J, with 14 bases between. This CDR3 spans 17 amino acids. This CDR3 is CASSVAPLEISTDTQYF. The CDR3 bases are TGTGCCAGCAGCGTAGCCCCCCTGGAGATTAGCACAGATACGCAGTATTTT.

The chain employs TRBV5-1 and TRBJ1-2; no firm D call. Germline CDR1 is SGHRS and CDR2 is YFSETQ. CDR3 length: 15 residues. Trimming removed 0 bases from V and 6 bases from J, with 15 bases in between. The CDR3 here is CASSLEPSPSNGYTF. The DNA of the CDR3 is TGCGCCAGCAGCTTGGAACCATCACCTAGCAATGGCTACACCTTC.

The CDR3 reads CASSATGVYEQYF. CDR3 DNA: TGCGCCAGCAGCGCGACAGGGGTCTACGAGCAGTACTTC. The genes are TRBV5-1 and TRBJ2-7; TRBD1 aligns across 8 bases. The CDR3 is 13 residues long. Germline V gives CDR1 SGHRS, CDR2 YFSETQ. Trimming removed 4 bases from V and 3 bases from J; junction bases left unmatched: 3.

About this clone: The same CDR3 is also encoded by other DNA sequences in this sample. V usage is TRBV18 and J usage is TRBJ1-2; TRBD1 matches at 7 bases. The trim removed 1 base at V and 4 bases at J, leaving 3 bases unmatched. CDR1 and CDR2 (germline): KGHSH, LQKENI. The CDR3 loop spans 14 amino acids. The DNA of the CDR3 is TGTGCCAGCTCACCACAGACAGGGAGCTATGGCTACACCTTC. Protein product: CASSPQTGSYGYTF.

The J gene is TRBJ1-5, the V gene TRBV18, with D maybe TRBD1 (6 bases). V was cut by 3 bases and J by 4 bases, with 16 bases left in between. The germline gives CDR1 KGHSH, CDR2 LQKENI. This CDR3 is 16 amino acids long. This CDR3 reads CASSPGQPATNQPQHF. In nucleotides, the CDR3 is TGTGCCAGCTCACCTGGACAGCCCGCTACAAATCAGCCCCAGCATTTT.

This chain links TRBV19 with TRBJ1-5, with 8 bases fitting TRBD1. This CDR3 comprises 16 residues. Per germline, CDR1 LNHDA and CDR2 SQIVND (reference sequence). Trimming cost V 8 bases and J 0 bases; bases outside gene matches: 9. The CDR3 region has the DNA TGTGCCAGTCGGCAGGGGGCAATCGCTAGCAATCAGCCCCAGCATTTT. This sequence encodes CASRQGAIASNQPQHF.

On this clone itself: Additional DNA sequences in this sample encode the identical CDR3. The V call is TRBV5-1, the J call TRBJ1-5; D is possibly TRBD1 (6 bases). The V gene's germline CDR1 is SGHRS and CDR2 YFSETQ. Trimming cost V 0 bases and J 4 bases, with 8 bases left between them. This CDR3 spans 14 amino acids. The CDR3 loop reads CASSLGTGNQPQHF. The CDR3 DNA is TGCGCCAGCAGCTTGGGTACAGGGAATCAGCCCCAGCATTTT.

The V gene is TRBV10-3, the J gene TRBJ2-2; 9 nucleotides agree with TRBD2. CDR1 is ENHRY and CDR2 is SYGVKD in the germline V gene. After removal of 2 bases from V and 4 bases from J, the junction contained 8 bases not matched to a gene. The length of the CDR3 is 17 residues. Here the CDR3 DNA reads TGTGCCATCAGTGAGCGGGTAGCGGGAGCCGTCACCGGGGAGCTGTTTTTT. Encoded protein: CAISERVAGAVTGELFF.

The chain couples TRBV3-1 (or the pseudogene TRBV3-2) to TRBJ2-1, with TRBD2 matching over 10 bases. The CDR3 is 16 residues long. Unmatched junction bases numbered 13, after V lost 4 bases and J lost 10 bases. CDR1 and CDR2 (germline): LGHDT, YNNKEL (reference sequence). The CDR3 DNA follows: TGTGCCAGCAGCCCGACCGGACTAGCGGCCCCCAGGGAGCAGTTCTTC. This translates into CASSPTGLAAPREQFF.

The chain couples TRBV19 to TRBJ1-1; D unclear. The germline V gene has CDR1 LNHDA and CDR2 SQIVND (reference sequence). Trimming took off 2 bases at V and 1 base at J, with 2 bases between the two ends. This CDR3 comprises 12 residues. CDR3: CASSIRNTEAFF. Written as DNA, the CDR3 is TGTGCCAGTAGTATACGGAACACTGAAGCTTTCTTT. Full variable domain (remainder filled in from reference TRBV19 and TRBJ1-1): DGGITQSPKYLFRKEGQNVTLSCEQNLNHDAMYWYRQDPGQGLRLIYYSQIVNDFQKGDIAEGYSVSREKKESFPLTVTSAQKNPTAFYLCASSIRNTEAFFGQGTRLTVV.

The genes are TRBV18 and TRBJ2-3; D is possibly TRBD2 (5 bases). The V end lost 0 bases, the J end lost 5 bases, and 6 bases lay between the germline ends. Germline V gene data show CDR1 as KGHSH and CDR2 as LQKENI. The CDR3 spans 13 residues. The CDR3 nucleotides are TGTGCCAGCTCACCACCCGGAGGAGATACGCAGTATTTT. Its protein product is CASSPPGGDTQYF.

This clone was observed a few times. V and J are TRBV19 and TRBJ1-5; possible D gene TRBD1, 5 bases. The CDR3 is 16 amino acids. V dropped 4 bases and J dropped 2 bases, with 15 bases sitting between them. Germline CDR1 is LNHDA and CDR2 is SQIVND (reference sequence). The DNA of the CDR3 is TGTGCCAGTAGTAAGGAGGCGGGGGTTGGCAATCAGCCCCAGCATTTT. As protein: CASSKEAGVGNQPQHF.